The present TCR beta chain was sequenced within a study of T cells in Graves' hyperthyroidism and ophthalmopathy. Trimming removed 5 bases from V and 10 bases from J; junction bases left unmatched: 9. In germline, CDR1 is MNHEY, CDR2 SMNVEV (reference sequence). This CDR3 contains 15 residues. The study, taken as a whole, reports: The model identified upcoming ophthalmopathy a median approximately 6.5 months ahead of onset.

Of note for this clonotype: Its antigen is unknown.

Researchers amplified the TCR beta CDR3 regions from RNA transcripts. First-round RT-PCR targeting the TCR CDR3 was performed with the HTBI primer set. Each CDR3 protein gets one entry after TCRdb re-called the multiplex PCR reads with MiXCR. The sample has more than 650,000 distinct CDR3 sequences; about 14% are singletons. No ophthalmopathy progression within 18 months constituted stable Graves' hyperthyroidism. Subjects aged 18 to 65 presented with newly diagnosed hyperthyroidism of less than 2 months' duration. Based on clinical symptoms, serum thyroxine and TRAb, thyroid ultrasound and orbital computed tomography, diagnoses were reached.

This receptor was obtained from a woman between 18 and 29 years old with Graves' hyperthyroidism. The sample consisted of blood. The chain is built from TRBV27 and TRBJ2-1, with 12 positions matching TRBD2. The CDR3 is CASSPGLAGIGEQFF. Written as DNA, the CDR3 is TGTGCCAGCAGTCCCGGACTAGCGGGAATTGGGGAGCAGTTCTTC.